The 16 T cell receptor beta chains given below trace back to one sample, sequenced in a study of blood T cells in healthy people across ages. A sample-barcoded 5' primer and a J-beta primer mix were used in a second PCR of roughly 7 to 11 cycles. TCRdb redid the calling of the 5' RACE reads with MiXCR, one entry per CDR3 protein. The sample carries about 1.8 million distinct CDR3 sequences, just under 50% recorded once. Sequencing input: blood. Receptors were obtained from a woman between 35 and 50 years old in good health.

The J gene is TRBJ1-5, the V gene TRBV15; perhaps TRBD1 as D (5 bases). The CDR3 sequence is 16 residues long. Germline-derived CDR1 and CDR2 are LNHNV and YYDKDF (reference sequence). V lost 0 bases and J lost 5, with 14 bases in between. The CDR3 nucleotides read TGTGCCACCAGCAGAGATGGGGGGATGGATCATCAGCCCCAGCATTTT. Residues: CATSRDGGMDHQPQHF. Filled out from reference TRBV15 and TRBJ1-5, the complete variable domain reads DAMVIQNPRYQVTQFGKPVTLSCSQTLNHNVMYWYQQKSSQAPKLLFHYYDKDFNNEADTPDNFQSRRPNTSFCFLDIRSPGLGDTAMYLCATSRDGGMDHQPQHFGDGTRLSIL.

This clonotype showed up just a few times. The rearrangement joins TRBV2 to TRBJ2-5; D ambiguous. Trimming cost V 8 bases and J 4 bases, with 14 bases left between them. The CDR3 extends over 13 amino acids. Germline values: CDR1 SNHLY, CDR2 FYNNEI. CDR3 region: CASSPDLVETQYF. DNA of the CDR3: TGTGCCAGCTCACCGGACCTAGTAGAGACCCAGTACTTC.

This clonotype was counted between two and nine times. J is TRBJ2-4 and V is TRBV7-2, with D perhaps TRBD2 (6 bases). Trimming took 1 base from V and 6 from J, leaving 13 bases between them. The CDR3 is 15 amino acids. Per the germline V gene, CDR1 is SGHTA and CDR2 is FQGNSA. The CDR3 loop is CASSLVAALINIQYF. CDR3 in DNA: TGTGCCAGCAGCTTAGTAGCGGCTCTAATAAACATTCAGTACTTC.

This clonotype was detected ten times or more. This chain uses TRBV9 with TRBJ1-2; possibly TRBD1 for D (6 bases). The germline V gene has CDR1 SGDLS and CDR2 YYNGEE. The CDR3 is made up of 13 amino acids. V lost 0 bases and J 4 bases, leaving 7 bases between the germline ends. This CDR3 is CASSVGGGYGYTF. CDR3 bases: TGTGCCAGCAGCGTAGGAGGGGGCTATGGCTACACCTTC.

This clonotype was observed a few times. CDR3 loop: CASRIGTEIYEQYF. The CDR3 DNA reads as TGTGCCAGCAGAATCGGGACAGAGATCTACGAGCAGTACTTC. The J gene is TRBJ2-7, the V gene TRBV27, with TRBD1 matching 7 bases. Germline assignment: CDR1 MNHEY and CDR2 SMNVEV (reference sequence). The ends lost 6 bases at V and 3 bases at J; junction bases unmatched: 8. The CDR3 covers 14 residues.

Many counts were recorded for this clonotype. V usage is TRBV7-2 and J usage is TRBJ2-5; possibly TRBD2 for D (5 bases). Germline loops: CDR1 SGHTA, CDR2 FQGNSA. The CDR3 has 14 residues. V gave up 1 base and J gave up 2 bases, with 8 bases separating them. CDR3 region: CASSLGGDQETQYF. The DNA for the CDR3 is TGTGCCAGCAGCTTAGGGGGAGATCAAGAGACCCAGTACTTC.

This clonotype was seen a handful of times. This chain links TRBV29-1 with TRBJ1-2; D unclear. The CDR3 sequence is 14 residues long. Germline V gene sequence: CDR1 SQVTM, CDR2 ANQGSEA. V dropped 3 bases and J dropped 8 bases, with 19 bases sitting between them. The CDR3 loop reads CSVDFGLFPMGYTF. As DNA, the CDR3 is TGCAGCGTTGATTTCGGCCTATTCCCTATGGGCTACACCTTC.

The rearrangement links TRBV10-1 to TRBJ2-3; the match to TRBD2 covers 10 bases. Unmatched junction bases numbered 6, after V lost 3 bases and J lost 6 bases. In germline, CDR1 is WNHNN, CDR2 SYGVQD (reference sequence). This CDR3 contains 15 residues. The CDR3: CASSETSGALDTQYF. For the CDR3, the DNA is TGCGCCAGCAGTGAAACTAGCGGGGCTCTGGATACGCAGTATTTT.

J is TRBJ1-2 and V is TRBV25-1; D unclear. The ends were cut back, 2 bases at V and 8 bases at J, with 15 bases in the middle. This CDR3 contains 14 residues. Germline V gene sequence: CDR1 MGHDK, CDR2 SYGVNS. The CDR3 nucleotides read TGTGCCAGCAGTGAACCCCACGGTTTTCGGGGCTACACCTTC. It specifies CASSEPHGFRGYTF.

The genes are TRBV28 and TRBJ1-1, with D perhaps matching TRBD1 (5 bases). Per germline, CDR1 MDHEN and CDR2 SYDVKM. The CDR3 loop spans 14 amino acids. Between the trimmed V and J ends, which lost 6 bases and 5 bases, there was a span of 16 bases. CDR3 nucleotide sequence: TGTGCCAGCAGGACAGCCCCGGGGGGTACTGAAGCTTTCTTT. Its protein is CASRTAPGGTEAFF.

This clonotype showed up just a few times. V usage is TRBV7-9 and J usage is TRBJ2-7; D is possibly TRBD1 (5 bases). V was clipped by 1 base and J by 3 bases, with 10 bases between them. This CDR3 comprises 14 residues. CDR1 is SEHNR, CDR2 FQNEAQ, per germline (reference sequence). The CDR3 here is CASSLVDSHYEQYF. For the CDR3, the DNA is TGTGCCAGCAGCTTAGTAGACAGTCACTACGAGCAGTACTTC. Drawing the rest from reference TRBV7-9 and TRBJ2-7, the complete variable domain is DTGVSQNPRHKITKRGQNVTFRCDPISEHNRLYWYRQTLGQGPEFLTYFQNEAQLEKSRLLSDRFSAERPKGSFSTLEIQRTEQGDSAMYLCASSLVDSHYEQYFGPGTRLTVT.

The rearrangement joins TRBV27 to TRBJ1-5; a weak D match, TRBD1 (5 bases). The CDR3 is 16 residues long. The V gene lost 0 bases and the J gene lost 0 bases, with 9 bases spanning the gap. The germline V gene has CDR1 MNHEY and CDR2 SMNVEV (reference sequence). CDR3 in amino acids: CASSLSRGISNQPQHF. CDR3 DNA: TGTGCCAGCAGTTTATCGAGGGGAATTAGCAATCAGCCCCAGCATTTT.

The rearrangement joins TRBV20-1 to TRBJ2-7; 9 bases are a match to TRBD1. J gave up 2 bases and V 2 bases, and 7 bases lay outside the gene matches. The CDR3 runs to 15 residues. Per germline, CDR1 DFQATT and CDR2 SNEGSKA (reference sequence). CDR3 DNA: TGCAGTGCTAGACGTCCACAGGGGGCTGCCTACGAGCAGTACTTC. It encodes CSARRPQGAAYEQYF.

Turning to this clonotype: Compared with germline, one end of the junction differs, possibly owing to a read error. The V and J genes are TRBV20-1 and TRBJ1-1; 7 bases line up with TRBD1. Germline loops: CDR1 DFQATT, CDR2 SNEGSKA (reference sequence). The CDR3 consists of 13 residues. CDR3 sequence reads: CSARGNRGTEAFF. The CDR3 bases are TGCAGCGCTAGAGGGAACAGGGGAACTGAAGCTTTCTTT.

This chain joins TRBV5-1 and TRBJ2-1; 7 bases line up with TRBD1. CDR1 SGHRS and CDR2 YFSETQ come from the germline V gene. This CDR3 is built from 15 residues. The V segment lost 2 bases and the J segment 5 bases; nucleotides outside the gene matches: 7. The CDR3 protein is CASSFQGVGDNEQFF. The CDR3 region has the DNA TGCGCCAGCAGCTTTCAGGGGGTAGGGGACAATGAGCAGTTCTTC.

The chain couples TRBV4-3 to TRBJ2-7, with 14 positions matching TRBD2. Trimming took 0 bases from V and 10 from J; bases not matched to a gene: 8. The CDR3 sequence is 16 residues long. CDR1 and CDR2 from the germline V gene are LGHNA and YSLEER. This chain's CDR3 is CASSQDRLAGGEAQYF. DNA of the CDR3: TGCGCCAGCAGCCAAGACCGACTAGCGGGGGGGGAGGCCCAGTACTTC.